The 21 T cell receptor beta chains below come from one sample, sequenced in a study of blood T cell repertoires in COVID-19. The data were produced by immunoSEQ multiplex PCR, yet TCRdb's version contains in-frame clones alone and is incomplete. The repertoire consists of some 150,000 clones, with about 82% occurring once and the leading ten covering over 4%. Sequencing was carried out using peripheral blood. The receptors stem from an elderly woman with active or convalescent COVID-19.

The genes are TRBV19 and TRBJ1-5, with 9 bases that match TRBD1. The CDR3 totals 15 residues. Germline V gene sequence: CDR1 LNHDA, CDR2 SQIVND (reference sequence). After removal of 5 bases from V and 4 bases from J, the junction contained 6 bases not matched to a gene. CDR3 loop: CASSPQGQGNQPQHF. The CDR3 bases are TGTGCCAGTAGTCCACAGGGACAGGGAAATCAGCCCCAGCATTTT.

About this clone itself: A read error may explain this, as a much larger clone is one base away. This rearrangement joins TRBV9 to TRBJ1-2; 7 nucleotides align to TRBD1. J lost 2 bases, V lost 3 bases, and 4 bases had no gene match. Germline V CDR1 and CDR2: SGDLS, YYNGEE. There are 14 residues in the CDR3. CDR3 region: CASSEGQTNYGYTF. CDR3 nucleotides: TGTGCCAGCAGCGAGGGACAGACCAACTATGGCTACACCTTC.

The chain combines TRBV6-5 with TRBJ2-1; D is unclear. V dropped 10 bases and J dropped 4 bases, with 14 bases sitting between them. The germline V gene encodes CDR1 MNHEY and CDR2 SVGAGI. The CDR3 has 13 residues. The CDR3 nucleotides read TGTGCCACCCTCGCACTCGGGTACAATGAGCAGTTCTTC. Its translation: CATLALGYNEQFF.

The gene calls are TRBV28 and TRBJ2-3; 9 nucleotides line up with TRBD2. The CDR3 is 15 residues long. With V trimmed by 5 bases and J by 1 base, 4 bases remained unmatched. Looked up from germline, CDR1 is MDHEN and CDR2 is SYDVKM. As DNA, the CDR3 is TGTGCCAGCAGTCCCCAGCGGGGGGGCACAGATACGCAGTATTTT. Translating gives CASSPQRGGTDTQYF. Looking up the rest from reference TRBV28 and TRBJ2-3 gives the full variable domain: DVKVTQSSRYLVKRTGEKVFLECVQDMDHENMFWYRQDPGLGLRLIYFSYDVKMKEKGDIPEGYSVSREKKERFSLILESASTNQTSMYLCASSPQRGGTDTQYFGPGTRLTVL.

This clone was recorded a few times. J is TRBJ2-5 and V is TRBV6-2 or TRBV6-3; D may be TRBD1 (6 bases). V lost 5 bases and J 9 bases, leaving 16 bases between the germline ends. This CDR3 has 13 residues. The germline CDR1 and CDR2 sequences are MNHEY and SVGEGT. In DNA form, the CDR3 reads TGTGCCAGCAGTCAAAACCCTCAGGGGCCCCAGTACTTC. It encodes CASSQNPQGPQYF.

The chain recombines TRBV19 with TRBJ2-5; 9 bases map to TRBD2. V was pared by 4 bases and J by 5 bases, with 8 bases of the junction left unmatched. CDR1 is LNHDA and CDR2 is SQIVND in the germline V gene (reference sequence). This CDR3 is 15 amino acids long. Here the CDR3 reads CASSTGTSSRETQYF. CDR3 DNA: TGTGCCAGTAGTACTGGGACTAGCAGTAGGGAGACCCAGTACTTC. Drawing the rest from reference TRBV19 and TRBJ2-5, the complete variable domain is DGGITQSPKYLFRKEGQNVTLSCEQNLNHDAMYWYRQDPGQGLRLIYYSQIVNDFQKGDIAEGYSVSREKKESFPLTVTSAQKNPTAFYLCASSTGTSSRETQYFGPGTRLLVL.

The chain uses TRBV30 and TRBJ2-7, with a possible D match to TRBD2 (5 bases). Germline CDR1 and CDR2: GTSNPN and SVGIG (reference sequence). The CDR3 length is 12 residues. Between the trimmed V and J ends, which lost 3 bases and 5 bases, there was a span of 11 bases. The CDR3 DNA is TGTGCCTGGAGCCTAGCAACACACGAGCAGTACTTC. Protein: CAWSLATHEQYF.

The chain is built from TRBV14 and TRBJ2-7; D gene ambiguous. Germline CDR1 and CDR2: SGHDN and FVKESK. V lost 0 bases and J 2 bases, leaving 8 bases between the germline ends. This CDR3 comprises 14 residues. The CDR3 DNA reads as TGTGCCAGCAGCCAAGATTCTGCGACCTACGAGCAGTACTTC. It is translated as CASSQDSATYEQYF.

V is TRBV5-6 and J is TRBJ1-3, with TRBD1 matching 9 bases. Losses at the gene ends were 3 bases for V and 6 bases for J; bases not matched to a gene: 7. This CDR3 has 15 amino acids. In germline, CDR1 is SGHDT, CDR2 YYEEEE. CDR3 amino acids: CASSWETGGENTIYF. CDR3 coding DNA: TGTGCCAGCAGCTGGGAAACAGGGGGCGAAAACACCATATATTTT.

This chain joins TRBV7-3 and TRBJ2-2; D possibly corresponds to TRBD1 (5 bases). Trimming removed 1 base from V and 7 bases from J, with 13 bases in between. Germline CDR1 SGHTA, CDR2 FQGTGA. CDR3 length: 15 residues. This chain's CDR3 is CASSLMARVGGELFF. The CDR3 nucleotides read TGTGCCAGCAGCTTAATGGCCAGGGTGGGCGGGGAGCTGTTTTTT.

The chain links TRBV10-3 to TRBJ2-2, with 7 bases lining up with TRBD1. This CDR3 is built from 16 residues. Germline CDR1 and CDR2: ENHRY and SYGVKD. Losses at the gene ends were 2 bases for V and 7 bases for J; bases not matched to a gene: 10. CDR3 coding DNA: TGTGCCATCAGTGAGAACAGGGGTTCTGCGATCGGGGAGCTGTTTTTT. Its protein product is CAISENRGSAIGELFF.

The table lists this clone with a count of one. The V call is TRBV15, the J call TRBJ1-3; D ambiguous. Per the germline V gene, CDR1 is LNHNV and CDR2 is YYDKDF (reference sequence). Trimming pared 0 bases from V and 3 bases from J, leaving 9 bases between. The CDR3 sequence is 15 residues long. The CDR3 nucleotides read TGTGCCACCAGCAGAGATCTAGGGAGTGGAAACACCATATATTTT. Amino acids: CATSRDLGSGNTIYF.

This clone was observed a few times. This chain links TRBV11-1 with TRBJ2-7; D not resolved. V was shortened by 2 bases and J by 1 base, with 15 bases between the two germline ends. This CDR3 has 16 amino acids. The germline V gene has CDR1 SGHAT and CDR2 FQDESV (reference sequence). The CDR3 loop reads CASSLTPRSSSYEQYF. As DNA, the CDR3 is TGTGCCAGCAGCTTAACTCCACGGTCCTCGTCCTACGAGCAGTACTTC.

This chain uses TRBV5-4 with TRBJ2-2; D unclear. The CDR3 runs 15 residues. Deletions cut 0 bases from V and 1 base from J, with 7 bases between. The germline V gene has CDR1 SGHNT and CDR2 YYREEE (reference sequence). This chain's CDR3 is CASSLVGRNTGELFF. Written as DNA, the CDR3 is TGTGCCAGCAGCTTGGTGGGCAGGAACACCGGGGAGCTGTTTTTT.

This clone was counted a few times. The CDR3 DNA is TGCAGCGTTGATAATGGGGGCAGCACTGAAGCTTTCTTT. Translated: CSVDNGGSTEAFF. The chain has TRBV29-1 and TRBJ1-1; possible D gene TRBD1, 6 bases. Trimming cost V 3 bases and J 4 bases, with 12 bases left between them. This CDR3 has 13 residues. Germline loops: CDR1 SQVTM, CDR2 ANQGSEA.

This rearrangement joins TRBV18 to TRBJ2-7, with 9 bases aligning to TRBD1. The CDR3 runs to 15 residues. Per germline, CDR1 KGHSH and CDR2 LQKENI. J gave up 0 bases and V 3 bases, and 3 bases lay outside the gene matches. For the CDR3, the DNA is TGTGCCAGCTCACCGACGACAGGGGGCTCCTACGAGCAGTACTTC. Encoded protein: CASSPTTGGSYEQYF.

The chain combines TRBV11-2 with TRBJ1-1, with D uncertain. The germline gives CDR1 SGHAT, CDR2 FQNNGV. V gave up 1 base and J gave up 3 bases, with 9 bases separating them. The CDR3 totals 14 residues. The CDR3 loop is CASSLGVFDTEAFF. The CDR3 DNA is TGTGCCAGCAGCTTAGGTGTTTTCGACACTGAAGCTTTCTTT.

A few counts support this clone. The CDR3 DNA reads as TGTGCCTGGAGTGACCAGGGGAACTATGGCTACACCTTC. Its translation is CAWSDQGNYGYTF. This rearrangement joins TRBV30 to TRBJ1-2, with TRBD1 as a possible D gene (6 bases). The CDR3 loop spans 13 amino acids. CDR1 and CDR2 from the germline V gene are GTSNPN and SVGIG (reference sequence). The V end was cut by 1 base, the J end by 2 bases, with 8 bases between.

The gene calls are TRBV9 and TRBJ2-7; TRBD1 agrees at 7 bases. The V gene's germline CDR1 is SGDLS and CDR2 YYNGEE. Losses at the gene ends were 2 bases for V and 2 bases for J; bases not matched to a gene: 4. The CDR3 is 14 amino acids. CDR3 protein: CASSVRQGPYEQYF. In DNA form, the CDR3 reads TGTGCCAGCAGCGTGCGACAGGGCCCCTACGAGCAGTACTTC.

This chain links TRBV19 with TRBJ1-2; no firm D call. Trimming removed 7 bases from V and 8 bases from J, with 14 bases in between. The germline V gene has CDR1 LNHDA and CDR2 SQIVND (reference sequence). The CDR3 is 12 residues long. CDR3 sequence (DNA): TGTGCCAGTAATGCAAGACAAGCCGGCTACACCTTC. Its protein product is CASNARQAGYTF.

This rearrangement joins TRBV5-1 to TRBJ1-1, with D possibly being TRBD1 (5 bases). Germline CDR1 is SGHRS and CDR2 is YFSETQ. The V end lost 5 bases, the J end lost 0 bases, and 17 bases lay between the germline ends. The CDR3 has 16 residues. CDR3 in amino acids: CASSLLGGDLNTEAFF. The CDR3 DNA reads TGCGCCAGCAGTCTTCTGGGAGGGGACTTGAACACTGAAGCTTTCTTT. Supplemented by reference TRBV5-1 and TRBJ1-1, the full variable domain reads KAGVTQTPRYLIKTRGQQVTLSCSPISGHRSVSWYQQTPGQGLQFLFEYFSETQRNKGNFPGRFSGRQFSNSRSEMNVSTLELGDSALYLCASSLLGGDLNTEAFFGQGTRLTVV.